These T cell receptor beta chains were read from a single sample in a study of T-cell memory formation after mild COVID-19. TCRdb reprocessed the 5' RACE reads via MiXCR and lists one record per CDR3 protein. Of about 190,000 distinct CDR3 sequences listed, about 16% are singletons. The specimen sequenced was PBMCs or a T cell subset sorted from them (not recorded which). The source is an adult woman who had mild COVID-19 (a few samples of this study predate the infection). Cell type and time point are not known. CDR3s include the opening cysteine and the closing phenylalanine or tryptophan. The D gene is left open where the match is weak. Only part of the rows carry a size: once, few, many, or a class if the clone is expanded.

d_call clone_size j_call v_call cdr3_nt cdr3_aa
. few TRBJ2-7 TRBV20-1 TGCAGTGCAGGATTAAGGAACGAGCAGTACTTC CSAGLRNEQYF
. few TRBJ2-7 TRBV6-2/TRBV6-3 TGTGCCAGCAGACGCCCCCCCGTGGGCTTGGACGAGCAGTACTTC CASRRPPVGLDEQYF
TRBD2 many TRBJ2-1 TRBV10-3 TGTGCCATCAGCGAGAGGGGGACTAGTAGTCTCAATGAGCAGTTCTTC CAISERGTSSLNEQFF
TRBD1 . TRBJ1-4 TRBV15 TGTGCCACCAGCACTGACAGGGGGCTTGGTGAAAAACTGTTTTTT CATSTDRGLGEKLFF
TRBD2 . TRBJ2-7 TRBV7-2 TGTGCCAGCAGCCCTCTAGCGGGAGAGTCCTACGAGCAGTACTTC CASSPLAGESYEQYF
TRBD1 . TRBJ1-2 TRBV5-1 TGCGCCAGCAGGCCCGGGACAGGGGTTAACTATGGCTACACCTTC CASRPGTGVNYGYTF
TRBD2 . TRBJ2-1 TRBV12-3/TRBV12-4 TGTGCCAGCAGGGGGGACTACACTGGCGATGAGCAGTTCTTC CASRGDYTGDEQFF
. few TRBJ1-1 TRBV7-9 TGTGCCAGCAGCTTAATTTGGAACACTGAAGCTTTCTTT CASSLIWNTEAFF
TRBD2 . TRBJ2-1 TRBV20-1 TGCAGTGCTTTGCCGACTAGCGGGAGGGTCGGTGAGCAGTTCTTC CSALPTSGRVGEQFF
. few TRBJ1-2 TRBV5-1 TGCGCCAGCAGCTTGCAAGGGGGGCTCTATGGCTACACCTTC CASSLQGGLYGYTF
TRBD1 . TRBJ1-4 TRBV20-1 TGCAGTGCTAGGAGGGGACAGGGGCGTAATGAAAAACTGTTTTTT CSARRGQGRNEKLFF
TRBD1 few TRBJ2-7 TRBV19 TGTGCCAGTAGTATAGGGACAGGGGACCCCTACGAGCAGTACTTC CASSIGTGDPYEQYF
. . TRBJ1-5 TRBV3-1 TGTGCCAGCAGCCAAGATATCGGGTTTAATCAGCCCCAGCATTTT CASSQDIGFNQPQHF
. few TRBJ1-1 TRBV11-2 TGTGCCAGCAGCGCCGGGGGAGGGAGCACTGAAGCTTTCTTT CASSAGGGSTEAFF
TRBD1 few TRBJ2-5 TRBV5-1 TGCGCTACGGGACAGGGAGGAGGAGAGACCCAGTACTTC CATGQGGGETQYF
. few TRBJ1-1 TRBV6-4 TGTGCCAGCAGCCTGACGGTATACACTGAAGCTTTCTTT CASSLTVYTEAFF
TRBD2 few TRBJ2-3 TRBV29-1 TGCAGCGTTGGGGGACTAGCGGGAGGGCCAAATACGCAGTATTTT CSVGGLAGGPNTQYF
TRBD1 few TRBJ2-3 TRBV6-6 TGTGCCAGCAGGGACAGGGGCCACTCCTCTTACACAGATACGCAGTATTTT CASRDRGHSSYTDTQYF
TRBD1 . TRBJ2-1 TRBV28 TGTGCCAGCCAAGGGACAGGGGATTACAATGAGCAGTTCTTC CASQGTGDYNEQFF
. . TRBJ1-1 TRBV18 TGTGCCAGCTCACCACCCGGACACCCAAACACTGAAGCTTTCTTT CASSPPGHPNTEAFF
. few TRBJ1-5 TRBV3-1 TGTGCCAGCAGCCAAGACCGGGGGCCCCAGCATTTT CASSQDRGPQHF
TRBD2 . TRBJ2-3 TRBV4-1 TGCGCCAGCAGCCAAGTGGGGACTAGCGGGGGGGCTTTCGATACGCAGTATTTT CASSQVGTSGGAFDTQYF
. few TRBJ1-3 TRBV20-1 TGCAGTGCTAGGTCGAGGAGCTCTGGAAACACCATATATTTT CSARSRSSGNTIYF
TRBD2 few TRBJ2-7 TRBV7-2 TGTGCCAGCAGCTTGGCCCTAGCGGGGCGTGGAGAGCAGTACTTC CASSLALAGRGEQYF
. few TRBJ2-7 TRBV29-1 TGCAGCGTCGGTCTAGGGCTCGAGCAGTACTTC CSVGLGLEQYF
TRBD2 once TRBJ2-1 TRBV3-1 TGTGCCAGCAGCCAAGGACTAGCGGGGCTCAATGAGCAGTTCTTC CASSQGLAGLNEQFF
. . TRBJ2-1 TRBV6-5 TGTGCCAGCAGTAAAACAGGGTACGCGGACAATGAGCAGTTCTTC CASSKTGYADNEQFF
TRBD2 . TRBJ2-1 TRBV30 TGTGCCTGGAGTGTTGGACTAGCGGGATCGAATGAGCAGTTCTTC CAWSVGLAGSNEQFF
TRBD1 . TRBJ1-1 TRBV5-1 TGCGCCAGCAGCCTCCCATCGACAGGGGCAGAAGCTTTCTTT CASSLPSTGAEAFF
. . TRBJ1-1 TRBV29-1 TGCAGCGTAGATACAGGGCTGGGAACTGAAGCTTTCTTT CSVDTGLGTEAFF
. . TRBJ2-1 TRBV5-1 TGCGCCAGCAGCTTGACGTTCGATGAGCAGTTCTTC CASSLTFDEQFF
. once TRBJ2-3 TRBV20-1 TGCAGTGCCCCCACGGGCGGGAACACAGATACGCAGTATTTT CSAPTGGNTDTQYF
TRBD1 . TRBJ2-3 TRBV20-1 TGCAGTGCTAGATCCGTCGGGGGACAGGGCATAGGAGATACGCAGTATTTT CSARSVGGQGIGDTQYF
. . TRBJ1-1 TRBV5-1 TGCGCCAGCAGCTTAGATGGGCCGCAAGCTTTCTTT CASSLDGPQAFF
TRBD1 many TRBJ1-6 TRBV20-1 TGCAGTGCTAGAGATCCAAGGACAGGATCACCCCTCCACTTT CSARDPRTGSPLHF
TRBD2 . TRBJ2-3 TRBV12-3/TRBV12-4 TGTGCCAGCAGTTTGGAACTAGCGGGAGGCGGTAGGGCAGATACGCAGTATTTT CASSLELAGGGRADTQYF
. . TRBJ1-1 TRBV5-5 TGTGCCAGCAGCTTGCACAATGGGAACACTGAAGCTTTCTTT CASSLHNGNTEAFF
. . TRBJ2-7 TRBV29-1 TGCAGCGTTGCGCAGGTCTTCTACGAGCAGTACTTC CSVAQVFYEQYF
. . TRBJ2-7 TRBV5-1 TGCGCCAGCAGCCTAGAGAAGGGGTCCGAGCAGTACTTC CASSLEKGSEQYF
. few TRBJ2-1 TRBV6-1 TGTGCCAGCAGTAGAACAGCTCCCGGGGCTAGCTCCTACAATGAGCAGTTCTTC CASSRTAPGASSYNEQFF
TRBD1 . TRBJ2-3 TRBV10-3 TGTGCCATCAGTGAGTCTACAGGGGGTCCAGATACGCAGTATTTT CAISESTGGPDTQYF
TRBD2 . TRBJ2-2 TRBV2 TGTGCCAGCAGTAAGAGCGGGGGGCATAGCACCGGGGAGCTGTTTTTT CASSKSGGHSTGELFF
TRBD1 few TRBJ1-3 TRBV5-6 TGTGCCAGCAGCTCCCAGACAGGGGGTCGAAACACCATATATTTT CASSSQTGGRNTIYF
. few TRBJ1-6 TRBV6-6 TGTGCCAGCAGTTACTCGGACGGCACCAATTCACCCCTCCACTTT CASSYSDGTNSPLHF
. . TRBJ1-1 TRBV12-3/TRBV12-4 TGTGCCAGCAGTTTAGACCTAGGCAGGATCATGAACACTGAAGCTTTCTTT CASSLDLGRIMNTEAFF
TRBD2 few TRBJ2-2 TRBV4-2 TGTGCCAGCAGCCAAGCTCTAGCGGGAGGGTCCGGGGAGCTGTTTTTT CASSQALAGGSGELFF
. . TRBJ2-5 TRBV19 TGTGCCAGTAGAATAGTAGGAGCACAGGGGACCCAGTACTTC CASRIVGAQGTQYF
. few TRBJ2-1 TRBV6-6 TGTGCCAGCAGTTACGAGGGATTCTCCTACAATGAGCAGTTCTTC CASSYEGFSYNEQFF
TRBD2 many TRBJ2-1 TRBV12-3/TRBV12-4 TGTGCCAGCGGGCTAGCGGGAGGGAACAATGAGCAGTTCTTC CASGLAGGNNEQFF
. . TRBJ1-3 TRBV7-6 TGTGCCAGCAGCGCAGGGGTGCCCTCTGGAAACACCATATATTTT CASSAGVPSGNTIYF
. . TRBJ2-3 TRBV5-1 TGCGCCAGCAGCCCTCCCACAGATACGCAGTATTTT CASSPPTDTQYF
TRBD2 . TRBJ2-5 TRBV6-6 TGTGCCAGCAGATCGGGACTAGCGGGAGGGTTTCAAGAGACCCAGTACTTC CASRSGLAGGFQETQYF
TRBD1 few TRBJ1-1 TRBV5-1 TGCGCCAGCAGCTCGACAGGGGTGAACACTGAAGCTTTCTTT CASSSTGVNTEAFF
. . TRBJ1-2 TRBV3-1 TGTGCCAGCAGCCAACGAGGGGGGCTCTATGGCTACACCTTC CASSQRGGLYGYTF
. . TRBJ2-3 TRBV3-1 TGTGCCAGCAGCCAAGGGCCAGGGTCGGGCACAGATACGCAGTATTTT CASSQGPGSGTDTQYF
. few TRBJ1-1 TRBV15 TGTGCCACCTCCAGGGTGGGGCTGAACACTGAAGCTTTCTTT CATSRVGLNTEAFF
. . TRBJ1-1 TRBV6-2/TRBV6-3 TGTGCCAGCAGTTACCCGGGACAAGGAAACACTGAAGCTTTCTTT CASSYPGQGNTEAFF